Listed below are T cell receptor beta chains from one sample, sequenced in a study of CD8+ T cells in alopecia areata. TCRdb keeps only in-frame clones here, not all; method: immunoSEQ multiplex PCR. The sample yields about 140,000 clones, 80% to 90% seen once. Sample: CD8+ T cells sorted from blood, taken at week 4, from a patient treated with tofacitinib. Receptors originate from a human donor with alopecia areata. CDR3s include the opening cysteine and the closing phenylalanine or tryptophan. The order of the fields is J gene, V gene, D gene, CDR3 protein, CDR3 DNA. The D gene is left open where the match is weak.

j_call: TRBJ2-7
v_call: TRBV5-1
d_call: .
cdr3_aa: CASSFANNYEQYF
cdr3_nt: TGCGCCAGCAGCTTCGCAAATAACTACGAGCAGTACTTC

j_call: TRBJ2-7
v_call: TRBV14
d_call: TRBD1
cdr3_aa: CASSQVQGVVGPYEQYF
cdr3_nt: TGTGCCAGCAGCCAAGTCCAGGGGGTTGTAGGGCCCTACGAGCAGTACTTC

j_call: TRBJ2-3
v_call: TRBV5-1
d_call: TRBD1
cdr3_aa: CASSLGQGETDTQYF
cdr3_nt: TGCGCCAGCAGTCTTGGACAGGGGGAGACAGATACGCAGTATTTT

j_call: TRBJ2-7
v_call: TRBV2
d_call: TRBD1
cdr3_aa: CASSDSGQMYEQYF
cdr3_nt: TGTGCCAGCAGTGACTCGGGACAGATGTACGAGCAGTACTTC

j_call: TRBJ2-3
v_call: TRBV7-9
d_call: TRBD2
cdr3_aa: CASSLAALAGITDTQYF
cdr3_nt: TGTGCCAGCAGCTTAGCGGCTCTAGCGGGAATCACAGATACGCAGTATTTT

j_call: TRBJ1-6
v_call: TRBV4-1
d_call: .
cdr3_aa: CASSQDILANSPLHF
cdr3_nt: TGCGCCAGCAGCCAAGATATCTTGGCAAATTCACCCCTCCACTTT

j_call: TRBJ2-2
v_call: TRBV10-1
d_call: .
cdr3_aa: CASSELGDIKTGELFF
cdr3_nt: TGCGCCAGCAGTGAGTTGGGGGACATTAAGACCGGGGAGCTGTTTTTT

j_call: TRBJ1-1
v_call: TRBV4-1
d_call: .
cdr3_aa: CASSQARVNTEAFF
cdr3_nt: TGCGCCAGCAGCCAAGCGAGGGTGAACACTGAAGCTTTCTTT

j_call: TRBJ2-3
v_call: TRBV7-9
d_call: .
cdr3_aa: CASSPGTTNTQYF
cdr3_nt: TGTGCCAGCAGCCCTGGGACAACCAATACGCAGTATTTT

j_call: TRBJ2-1
v_call: TRBV7-9
d_call: .
cdr3_aa: CASQRNNEQFF
cdr3_nt: TGTGCCAGCCAGCGGAACAATGAGCAGTTCTTC

j_call: TRBJ2-1
v_call: TRBV29-1
d_call: TRBD1
cdr3_aa: CSAGDRVNEQFF
cdr3_nt: TGCAGCGCCGGGGACAGGGTCAATGAGCAGTTCTTC